This T cell receptor (beta chain) was retrieved from a study of T cells in Graves' hyperthyroidism and ophthalmopathy. Graves' hyperthyroidism was deemed stable absent ophthalmopathy progression within 18 months. The germline V gene has CDR1 DFQATT and CDR2 SNEGSKA (reference sequence). CDR3 length equals 14 residues. The TCR beta CDR3 regions underwent amplification using RNA transcripts as the source. The HTBI primer set served for first-round RT-PCR of the TCR CDR3. TCRdb itself ran the multiplex PCR reads through MiXCR, one entry per CDR3 protein. Of 530,000 or so distinct CDR3 sequences listed, under 60% were seen once; the top ten hold 7.5% to 8.5%.

The V gene is TRBV20-1, the J gene TRBJ2-1; the match to TRBD2 covers 11 bases. The J call is doubtful: the DNA matches TRBJ2-7 better. Sequencing used peripheral blood or thyroid tissue (not recorded which). The sequence derives from a woman aged 18-29 years with Graves' hyperthyroidism. In DNA form, the CDR3 reads TGCAGTTGCGTAGCGGGAGGGCCGTTCAATGAGCAGTACTTC. Translated, it gives CSCVAGGPFNEQYF.